Listed here are 22 T cell receptor beta chains from one sample, sequenced in a study of blood T cell repertoires in COVID-19. Some clones are missing from TCRdb's copy, which holds only in-frame ones; the method was immunoSEQ multiplex PCR. The sample contains about 150,000 clones, approximately 80% of which appear only once. The material sequenced was peripheral blood. The receptors come from a man in his sixties or seventies who had recovered from COVID-19.

This chain uses TRBV5-1 with TRBJ2-2; 9 bases fit TRBD1. The CDR3 totals 15 residues. V lost 4 bases and J lost 3; bases outside the gene matches: 4. The germline gives CDR1 SGHRS, CDR2 YFSETQ. The CDR3 reads CASSLRTGDTGELFF. The CDR3 DNA sequence: TGCGCCAGCAGCCTTAGGACAGGGGACACCGGGGAGCTGTTTTTT.

The CDR3 DNA reads TGCGCCAGCAGCCAAGGAACCGCAGATCAGCCCCAGCATTTT. Translating gives CASSQGTADQPQHF. The chain uses TRBV4-1 and TRBJ1-5; D gene unclear. CDR1 is MGHRA and CDR2 is YSYEKL in the germline V gene. This CDR3 is 14 amino acids long. V was pared by 1 base and J by 5 bases, with 9 bases between.

The gene calls are TRBV3-1 (or the pseudogene TRBV3-2) and TRBJ1-5; D is unresolved. The CDR3 sequence is 15 residues long. Per the germline V gene, CDR1 is LGHDT and CDR2 is YNNKEL (reference sequence). V lost 4 bases and J 5 bases, leaving 15 bases between the germline ends. CDR3 DNA sequence: TGTGCCAGCAGCCTACCAGAGAGGGTACATCAGCCCCAGCATTTT. It codes for CASSLPERVHQPQHF.

The chain uses TRBV19 and TRBJ1-1; 8 nucleotides match TRBD1. The CDR3 has 16 residues. The ends lost 3 bases at V and 1 base at J; junction bases unmatched: 7. CDR1 and CDR2 from the germline V gene are LNHDA and SQIVND (reference sequence). In nucleotides, the CDR3 is TGTGCCAGTAGTATCGGACAGGGTAGGGGGAACACTGAAGCTTTCTTT. Amino acids: CASSIGQGRGNTEAFF.

In its sample, this clone was seen a few times. The chain carries TRBV18 and TRBJ2-1, with 15 bases that match TRBD2. Germline CDR1 reads KGHSH; CDR2 reads LQKENI. V trimming: 4 bases; J trimming: 9 bases; junction bases outside the gene matches: 4. The CDR3 extends over 15 amino acids. CDR3 bases: TGTGCCAGCTCACAATCGGGACTAGCGGGGGGTGAGCAGTTCTTC. It codes for CASSQSGLAGGEQFF.

In its sample, this clone was seen once. The chain links TRBV6-2 or TRBV6-3 to TRBJ2-5; the match to TRBD2 covers 9 bases. The end of the DNA is better explained by TRBJ2-7, so the J call may be wrong. The V gene's germline CDR1 is MNHEY and CDR2 SVGEGT. The length of the CDR3 is 15 residues. The CDR3 sequence is CASSYLTSGWGEQYF. The CDR3 DNA follows: TGTGCCAGCAGTTACTTAACTAGCGGGTGGGGCGAGCAGTACTTC.

The sample holds a few counts of this clone. The gene calls are TRBV19 and TRBJ2-5; D not resolved. This CDR3 has 13 residues. Germline-derived CDR1 and CDR2 are LNHDA and SQIVND (reference sequence). V lost 5 bases to trimming and J lost 9 bases, with 16 bases between them. The DNA for the CDR3 is TGTGCCAGTAGTGCTACCCTTAATTTGGCCCAGTACTTC. Translated, it gives CASSATLNLAQYF. Full variable domain (rest looked up from reference TRBV19 and TRBJ2-5): DGGITQSPKYLFRKEGQNVTLSCEQNLNHDAMYWYRQDPGQGLRLIYYSQIVNDFQKGDIAEGYSVSREKKESFPLTVTSAQKNPTAFYLCASSATLNLAQYFGPGTRLLVL.

Many counts were recorded for this clone. This sample includes further DNA sequences coding for the same CDR3. The V gene is TRBV27, the J gene TRBJ2-7, with TRBD1 identical over 9 bases. The junction had 4 bases not matched to a gene; V was cut back by 6 bases and J by 4 bases. There are 13 residues in the CDR3. CDR1 is MNHEY and CDR2 is SMNVEV in the germline V gene (reference sequence). In nucleotides, the CDR3 is TGTGCCAGCAGCCCAGGACAGGGGTACGAGCAGTACTTC. This encodes CASSPGQGYEQYF.

This chain links TRBV2 with TRBJ2-7; 7 bases are shared with TRBD1. Per the germline V gene, CDR1 is SNHLY and CDR2 is FYNNEI. The CDR3 is 14 amino acids. After removal of 4 bases from V and 6 bases from J, the junction contained 9 bases not matched to a gene. DNA for the CDR3: TGTGCCAGCAGTGTCGGACAGGCCCGCCGCGAGCAGTACTTC. Protein: CASSVGQARREQYF.

Concerning this clone itself: At one boundary the junction diverges from the germline segment, which might be a read error. The V and J genes are TRBV3-1 (or the pseudogene TRBV3-2) and TRBJ2-7, with 11 bases identical to TRBD2. The CDR3 sequence is 16 residues long. CDR1 and CDR2 (germline): LGHDT, YNNKEL (reference sequence). The CDR3 DNA sequence: TGTGCCAGCAGCTGGAACCCGGGACTAGCGGCCTACGGGCAGTACTTC. Its protein product is CASSWNPGLAAYGQYF.

V is TRBV7-2 and J is TRBJ1-1, with a weak D call TRBD1 (6 bases). Germline V gives CDR1 SGHTA, CDR2 FQGNSA. Trimming shortened V by 3 bases and J by 4 bases, and 9 bases separated the two germline ends. The CDR3 has 13 residues. The CDR3 loop is CASSLDSSTEAFF. The CDR3 DNA follows: TGTGCCAGCAGCTTGGACAGTTCCACTGAAGCTTTCTTT.

This chain connects TRBV18 to TRBJ2-7; unclear D gene. The CDR3 totals 14 residues. Germline assignment: CDR1 KGHSH and CDR2 LQKENI. V lost 2 bases to trimming and J lost 3 bases, with 11 bases between them. The CDR3 region is CASSPGPPGYEQYF. DNA of the CDR3: TGTGCCAGCTCACCAGGTCCTCCCGGCTACGAGCAGTACTTC.

This clone was recorded a few times. The J gene is TRBJ2-7, the V gene TRBV7-6, with 10 bases aligning to TRBD2. Germline V gene lookup returns CDR1 SGHVS and CDR2 FNYEAQ. V was pared by 4 bases and J by 0 bases, with 12 bases of the junction left unmatched. The CDR3 is made up of 18 amino acids. The DNA for the CDR3 is TGTGCCAGCAGCTCCACAGCGGGAGGGGCTGAGAGCTCCTACGAGCAGTACTTC. The encoded protein is CASSSTAGGAESSYEQYF.

As concerns this clone: A read error may account for a junction end that differs from germline. The chain uses TRBV7-7 and TRBJ2-5; unclear D gene. The CDR3 spans 15 residues. Germline V gene lookup returns CDR1 SSHAT and CDR2 FNYEAQ (reference sequence). CDR3 nucleotide sequence: TGTGCTAGCAGCTTACTTGGTACAGAACAAGAGACCCAGTACTTC. Protein sequence: CASSLLGTEQETQYF.

The J gene is TRBJ1-4, the V gene TRBV15; D is ambiguous. V dropped 5 bases and J dropped 0 bases, with 10 bases sitting between them. Germline V lookup: CDR1 LNHNV, CDR2 YYDKDF (reference sequence). The CDR3 extends over 15 amino acids. The CDR3: CATSGGDATNEKLFF. The DNA for the CDR3 is TGTGCCACCAGCGGAGGAGATGCAACTAATGAAAAACTGTTTTTT.

This clone was detected many times. The rearrangement uses TRBV9 and TRBJ1-5; 8 nucleotides match TRBD1. Losses at the gene ends were 3 bases for V and 9 bases for J; bases not matched to a gene: 8. The germline CDR1 and CDR2 sequences are SGDLS and YYNGEE. This CDR3 spans 14 amino acids. The CDR3 reads CASSAGQGPRPQHF. The CDR3 nucleotides read TGTGCCAGCAGCGCCGGACAGGGCCCGCGGCCCCAGCATTTT.

V and J are TRBV6-1 and TRBJ1-2; D is perhaps TRBD1 (6 bases). V shed 1 base and J shed 9 bases, with 15 bases lying between them. The CDR3 spans 14 residues. Germline assignment: CDR1 MNHNS and CDR2 SASEGT. The CDR3 reads CASSEGGGGLSYTF. CDR3 nucleotides: TGTGCCAGCAGTGAAGGCGGAGGGGGACTAAGCTACACCTTC.

The J gene is TRBJ1-5, the V gene TRBV24-1, with 8 nucleotides matching TRBD1. Per germline, CDR1 KGHDR and CDR2 SFDVKD. The CDR3 spans 14 residues. V gave up 7 bases and J gave up 2 bases; unmatched junction bases: 3. CDR3 in DNA: TGTGCCACCAGCTCGGGACAGGGCAATCAGCCCCAGCATTTT. Residues: CATSSGQGNQPQHF.

The rearrangement joins TRBV3-1 (or the pseudogene TRBV3-2) to TRBJ1-3, with D tentatively TRBD1 (6 bases). This CDR3 has 17 residues. Germline V gene sequence: CDR1 LGHDT, CDR2 YNNKEL (reference sequence). V was trimmed by 0 bases and J by 4 bases, leaving 16 bases between them. This CDR3 is CASSQDPDSLPGNTIYF. In nucleotides, the CDR3 is TGTGCCAGCAGCCAAGATCCGGACAGCCTTCCCGGAAACACCATATATTTT.

A word on this clone: At one boundary the junction diverges from the germline segment, which might be a read error. The chain couples TRBV6-2 or TRBV6-3 to TRBJ2-7; 11 nucleotides align to TRBD2. The CDR3 covers 12 residues. From germline, CDR1 is MNHEY and CDR2 SVGEGT. CDR3 residues: CASSTPTSGAVF. The CDR3 DNA follows: TGTGCCAGCAGTACTCCGACTAGCGGGGCCGTATTC.

The chain joins TRBV5-1 to TRBJ2-7, with 9 positions matching TRBD2. The CDR3 is 15 amino acids. Germline trimming cut 2 bases from V and 3 bases from J; bases unmatched to any gene: 6. CDR1 SGHRS and CDR2 YFSETQ come from the germline V gene. For the CDR3, the DNA is TGCGCCAGCAGCTTCCTAGCGGGATTTAACTACGAGCAGTACTTC. Protein product: CASSFLAGFNYEQYF.

The chain combines TRBV19 with TRBJ2-1; TRBD2 matches at 11 bases. The V and J ends lost 7 bases and 9 bases, in that order; junction bases with no gene match: 5. The CDR3 contains 13 residues. Looked up from germline, CDR1 is LNHDA and CDR2 is SQIVND (reference sequence). The CDR3 region has the DNA TGTGCCAGTAAACTAGCGGGAGCTCGTGAGCAGTTCTTC. It specifies CASKLAGAREQFF.